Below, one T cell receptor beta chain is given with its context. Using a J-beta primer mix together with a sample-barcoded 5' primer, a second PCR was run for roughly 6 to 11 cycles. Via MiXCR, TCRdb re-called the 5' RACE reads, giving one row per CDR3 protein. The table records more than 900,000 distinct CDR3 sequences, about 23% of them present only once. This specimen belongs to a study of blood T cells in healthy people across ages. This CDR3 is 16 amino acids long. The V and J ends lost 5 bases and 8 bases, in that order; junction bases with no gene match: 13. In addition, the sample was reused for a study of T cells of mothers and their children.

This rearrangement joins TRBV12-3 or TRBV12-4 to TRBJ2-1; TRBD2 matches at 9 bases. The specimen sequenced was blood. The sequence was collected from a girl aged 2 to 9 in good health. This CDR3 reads CASSLRGTSRQDEQFF. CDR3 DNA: TGTGCCAGCAGTCTAAGGGGGACTAGCCGCCAGGATGAGCAGTTCTTC.